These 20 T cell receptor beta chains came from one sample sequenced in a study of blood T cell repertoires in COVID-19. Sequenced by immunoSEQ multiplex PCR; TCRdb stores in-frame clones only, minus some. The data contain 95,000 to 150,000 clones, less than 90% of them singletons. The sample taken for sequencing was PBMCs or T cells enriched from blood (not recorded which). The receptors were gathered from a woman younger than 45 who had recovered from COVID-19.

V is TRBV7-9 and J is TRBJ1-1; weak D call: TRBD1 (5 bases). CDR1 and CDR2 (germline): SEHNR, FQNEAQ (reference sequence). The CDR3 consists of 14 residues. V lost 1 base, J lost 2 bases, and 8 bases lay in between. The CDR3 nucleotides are TGTGCCAGCAGCTTAGGGGGCGCTAACACTGAAGCTTTCTTT. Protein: CASSLGGANTEAFF.

The CDR3 is CASSPRPFWDRSYNEQFF. As DNA, the CDR3 is TGTGCCAGCAGCCCCCGGCCGTTTTGGGACAGATCGTACAATGAGCAGTTCTTC. The chain joins TRBV14 to TRBJ2-1, with 7 positions matching TRBD1. Germline-derived CDR1 and CDR2 are SGHDN and FVKESK. After removal of 4 bases from V and 4 bases from J, the junction contained 16 bases not matched to a gene. CDR3 length equals 18 residues.

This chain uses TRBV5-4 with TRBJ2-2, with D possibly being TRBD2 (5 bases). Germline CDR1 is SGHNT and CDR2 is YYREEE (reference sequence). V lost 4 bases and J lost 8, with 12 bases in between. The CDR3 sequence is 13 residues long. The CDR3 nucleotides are TGTGCCAGCAGCCCGACGCCGGGAGGGGAGCTGTTTTTT. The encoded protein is CASSPTPGGELFF.

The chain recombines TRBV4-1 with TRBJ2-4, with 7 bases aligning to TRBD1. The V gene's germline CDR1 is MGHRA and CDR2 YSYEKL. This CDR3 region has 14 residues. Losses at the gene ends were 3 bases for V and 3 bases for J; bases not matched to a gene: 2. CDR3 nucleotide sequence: TGCGCCAGCAGCCAGGGACAGAACAAAAACATTCAGTACTTC. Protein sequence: CASSQGQNKNIQYF.

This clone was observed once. Written as DNA, the CDR3 is TGCAGCGTCACTGCTAGCACAGATACGCAGTATTTT. Amino acids: CSVTASTDTQYF. V and J are TRBV29-1 and TRBJ2-3; no firm D call. CDR1 is SQVTM and CDR2 is ANQGSEA in the germline V gene. The ends were cut back, 6 bases at V and 0 bases at J, with 7 bases in the middle. The CDR3 contains 12 residues.

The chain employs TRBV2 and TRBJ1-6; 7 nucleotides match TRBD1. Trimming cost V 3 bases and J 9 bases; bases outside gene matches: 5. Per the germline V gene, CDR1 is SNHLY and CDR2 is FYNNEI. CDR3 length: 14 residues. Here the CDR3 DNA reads TGTGCCAGCAGTGACCTACAGGGGCTTTCACCCCTCCACTTT. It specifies CASSDLQGLSPLHF.

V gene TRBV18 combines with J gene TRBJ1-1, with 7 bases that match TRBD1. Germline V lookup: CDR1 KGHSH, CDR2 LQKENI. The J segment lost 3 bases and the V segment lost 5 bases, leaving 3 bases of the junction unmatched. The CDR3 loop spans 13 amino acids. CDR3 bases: TGTGCCAGCTCAGAGGACAGGCACACTGAAGCTTTCTTT. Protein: CASSEDRHTEAFF.

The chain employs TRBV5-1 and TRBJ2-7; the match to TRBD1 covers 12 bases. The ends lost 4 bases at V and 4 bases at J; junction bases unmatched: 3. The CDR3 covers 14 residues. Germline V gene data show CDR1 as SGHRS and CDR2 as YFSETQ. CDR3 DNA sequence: TGCGCCAGCAGCAAGGGACAGGGGGCGTACGAGCAGTACTTC. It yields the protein CASSKGQGAYEQYF.

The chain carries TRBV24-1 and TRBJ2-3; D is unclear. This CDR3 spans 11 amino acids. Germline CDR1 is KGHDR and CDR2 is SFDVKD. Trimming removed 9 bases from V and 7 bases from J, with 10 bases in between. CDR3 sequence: CATSGGYTQYF. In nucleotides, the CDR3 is TGTGCCACCTCCGGTGGTTATACGCAGTATTTT.

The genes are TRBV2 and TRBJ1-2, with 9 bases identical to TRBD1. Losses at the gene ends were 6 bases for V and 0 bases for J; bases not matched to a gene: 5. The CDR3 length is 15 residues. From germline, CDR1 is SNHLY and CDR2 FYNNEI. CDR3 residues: CASRTGGTANYGYTF. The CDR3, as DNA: TGTGCCAGCAGGACAGGGGGAACAGCTAACTATGGCTACACCTTC.

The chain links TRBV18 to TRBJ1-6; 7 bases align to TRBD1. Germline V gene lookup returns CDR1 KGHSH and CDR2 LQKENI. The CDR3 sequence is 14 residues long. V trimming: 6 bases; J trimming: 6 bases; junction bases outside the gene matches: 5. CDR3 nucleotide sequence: TGTGCCAGCTCTCCCGACAGGGCTAATTCACCCCTCCACTTT. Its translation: CASSPDRANSPLHF.

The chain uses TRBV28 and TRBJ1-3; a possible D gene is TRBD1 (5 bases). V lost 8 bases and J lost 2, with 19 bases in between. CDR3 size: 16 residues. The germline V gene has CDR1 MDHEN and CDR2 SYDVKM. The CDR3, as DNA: TGTGCCAGCTGCCGTGTGGGGCCCAGGACTGGAAACACCATATATTTT. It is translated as CASCRVGPRTGNTIYF.

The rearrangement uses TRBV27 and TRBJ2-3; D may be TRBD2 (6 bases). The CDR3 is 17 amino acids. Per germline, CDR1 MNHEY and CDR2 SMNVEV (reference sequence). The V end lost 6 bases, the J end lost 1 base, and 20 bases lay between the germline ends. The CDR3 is CASSLGASAVRTDTQYF. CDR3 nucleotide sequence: TGTGCCAGCAGCCTTGGGGCTAGCGCGGTCCGCACAGATACGCAGTATTTT.

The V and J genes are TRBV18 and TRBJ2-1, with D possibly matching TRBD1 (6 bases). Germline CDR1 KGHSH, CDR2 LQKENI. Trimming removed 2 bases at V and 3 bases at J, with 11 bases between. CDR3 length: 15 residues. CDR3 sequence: CASSPDRPNYNEQFF. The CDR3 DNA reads TGTGCCAGCTCACCAGACAGGCCAAACTACAATGAGCAGTTCTTC.

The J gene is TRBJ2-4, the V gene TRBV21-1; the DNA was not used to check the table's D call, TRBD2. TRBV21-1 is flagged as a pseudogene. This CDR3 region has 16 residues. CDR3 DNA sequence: TGTGCCAGCAGCAAAGACGGGTCGCTAGCCAAAAACATTCAGTACTTC. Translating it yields CASSKDGSLAKNIQYF.

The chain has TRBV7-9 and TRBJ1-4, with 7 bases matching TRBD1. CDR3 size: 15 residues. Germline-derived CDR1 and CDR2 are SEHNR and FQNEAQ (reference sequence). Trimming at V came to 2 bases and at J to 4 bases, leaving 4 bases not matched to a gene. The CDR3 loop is CASSLKGALNEKLFF. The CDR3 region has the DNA TGTGCCAGCAGCTTAAAGGGGGCTCTTAATGAAAAACTGTTTTTT.

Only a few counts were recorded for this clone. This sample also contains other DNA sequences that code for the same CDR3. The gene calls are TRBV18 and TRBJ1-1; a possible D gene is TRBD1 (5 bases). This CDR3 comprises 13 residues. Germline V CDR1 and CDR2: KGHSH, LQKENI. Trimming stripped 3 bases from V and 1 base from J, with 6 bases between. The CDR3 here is CASSPGQNTEAFF. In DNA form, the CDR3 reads TGTGCCAGCTCACCGGGGCAGAACACTGAAGCTTTCTTT.

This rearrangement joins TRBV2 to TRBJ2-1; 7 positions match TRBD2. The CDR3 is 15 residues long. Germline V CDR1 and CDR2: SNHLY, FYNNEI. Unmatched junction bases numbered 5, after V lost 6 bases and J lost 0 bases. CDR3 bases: TGTGCCAGCAGAAGGGGCGGGAGCTCCTACAATGAGCAGTTCTTC. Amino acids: CASRRGGSSYNEQFF.

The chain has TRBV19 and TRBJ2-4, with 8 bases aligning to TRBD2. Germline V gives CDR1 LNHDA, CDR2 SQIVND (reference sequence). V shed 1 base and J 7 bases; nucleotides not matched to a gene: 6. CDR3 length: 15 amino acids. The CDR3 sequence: CASSIAGGRGNIQYF. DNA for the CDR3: TGTGCCAGTAGTATAGCGGGAGGGCGCGGGAACATTCAGTACTTC.

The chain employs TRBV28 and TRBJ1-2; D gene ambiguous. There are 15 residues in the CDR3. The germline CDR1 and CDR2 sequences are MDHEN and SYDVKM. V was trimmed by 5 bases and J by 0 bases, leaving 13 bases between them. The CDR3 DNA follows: TGTGCCAGCAGTATCAGGACTGAGACTAACTATGGCTACACCTTC. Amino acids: CASSIRTETNYGYTF.